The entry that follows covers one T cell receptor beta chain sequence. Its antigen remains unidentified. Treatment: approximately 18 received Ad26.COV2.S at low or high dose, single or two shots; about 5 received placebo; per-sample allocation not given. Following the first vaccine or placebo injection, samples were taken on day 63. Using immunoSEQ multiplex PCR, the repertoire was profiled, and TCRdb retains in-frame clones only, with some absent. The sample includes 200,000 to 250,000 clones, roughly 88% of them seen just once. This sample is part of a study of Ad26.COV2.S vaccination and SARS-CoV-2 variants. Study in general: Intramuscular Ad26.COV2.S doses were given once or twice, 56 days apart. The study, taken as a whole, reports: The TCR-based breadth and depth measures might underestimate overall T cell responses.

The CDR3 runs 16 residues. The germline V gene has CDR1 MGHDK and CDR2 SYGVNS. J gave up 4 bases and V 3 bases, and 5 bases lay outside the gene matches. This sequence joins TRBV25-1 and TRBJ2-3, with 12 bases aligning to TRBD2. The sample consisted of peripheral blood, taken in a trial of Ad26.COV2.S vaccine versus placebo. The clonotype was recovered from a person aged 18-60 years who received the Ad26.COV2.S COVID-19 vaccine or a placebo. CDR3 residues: CASSEKLAGGADTQYF. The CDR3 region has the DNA TGTGCCAGCAGTGAGAAACTAGCGGGGGGCGCAGATACGCAGTATTTT.